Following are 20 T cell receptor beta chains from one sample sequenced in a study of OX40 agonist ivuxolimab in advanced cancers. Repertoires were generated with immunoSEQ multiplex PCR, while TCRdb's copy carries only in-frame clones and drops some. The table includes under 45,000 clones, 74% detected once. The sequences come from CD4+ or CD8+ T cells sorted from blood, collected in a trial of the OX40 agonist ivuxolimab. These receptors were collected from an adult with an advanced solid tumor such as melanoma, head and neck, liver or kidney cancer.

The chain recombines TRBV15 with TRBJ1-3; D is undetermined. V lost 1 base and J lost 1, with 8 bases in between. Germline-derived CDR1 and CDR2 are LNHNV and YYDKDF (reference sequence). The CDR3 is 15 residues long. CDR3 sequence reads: CATSRVRGSGNTIYF. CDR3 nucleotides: TGTGCCACCAGCAGAGTACGGGGTTCTGGAAACACCATATATTTT.

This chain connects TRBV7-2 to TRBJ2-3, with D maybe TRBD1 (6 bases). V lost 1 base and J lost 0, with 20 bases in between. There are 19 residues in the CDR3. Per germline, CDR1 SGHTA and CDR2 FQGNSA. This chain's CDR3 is CASSLGYPAQGTSTDTQYF. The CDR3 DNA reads TGTGCCAGCAGCTTAGGGTATCCCGCACAGGGCACTAGCACAGATACGCAGTATTTT.

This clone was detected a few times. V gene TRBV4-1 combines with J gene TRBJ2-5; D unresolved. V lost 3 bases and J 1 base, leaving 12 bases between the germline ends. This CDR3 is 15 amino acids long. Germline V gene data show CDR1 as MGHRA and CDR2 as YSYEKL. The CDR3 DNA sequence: TGCGCCAGCAGCCACGACCGCGGTCCCCAAGAGACCCAGTACTTC. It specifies CASSHDRGPQETQYF.

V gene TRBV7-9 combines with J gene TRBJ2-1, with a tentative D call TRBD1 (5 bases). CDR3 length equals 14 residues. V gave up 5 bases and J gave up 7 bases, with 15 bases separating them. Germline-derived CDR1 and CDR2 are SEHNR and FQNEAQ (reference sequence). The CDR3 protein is CASSRQQVRNEQFF. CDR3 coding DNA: TGTGCCAGCAGCCGCCAACAGGTCAGAAATGAGCAGTTCTTC.

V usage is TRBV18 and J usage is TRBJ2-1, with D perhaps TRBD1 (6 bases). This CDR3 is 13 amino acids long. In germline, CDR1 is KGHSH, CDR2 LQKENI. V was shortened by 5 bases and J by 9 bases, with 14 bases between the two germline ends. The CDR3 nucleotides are TGTGCCAGCTCAAGACAGGCTTCCGGTGAGCAGTTCTTC. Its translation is CASSRQASGEQFF. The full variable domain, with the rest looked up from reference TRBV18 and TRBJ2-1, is NAGVMQNPRHLVRRRGQEARLRCSPMKGHSHVYWYRQLPEEGLKFMVYLQKENIIDESGMPKERFSAEFPKEGPSILRIQQVVRGDSAAYFCASSRQASGEQFFGPGTRLTVL.

The CDR3 region is CASSQTPENTEAFF. In nucleotides, the CDR3 is TGCGCCAGCAGCCAGACACCCGAGAACACTGAAGCTTTCTTT. The V and J genes are TRBV5-1 and TRBJ1-1; D gene ambiguous. V lost 4 bases and J 1 base, leaving 11 bases between the germline ends. CDR1 is SGHRS and CDR2 is YFSETQ in the germline V gene. This CDR3 has 14 residues.

This CDR3 is CASSLFPNSVPDTQYF. Here the CDR3 DNA reads TGTGCCAGCAGCTTATTCCCGAATTCAGTTCCAGATACGCAGTATTTT. J is TRBJ2-3 and V is TRBV7-6; no definite D call. CDR1 is SGHVS, CDR2 FNYEAQ, per germline. The CDR3 runs 16 residues. V dropped 2 bases and J dropped 4 bases, with 16 bases sitting between them. The full variable domain, in which reference TRBV7-6 and TRBJ2-3 provide the parts outside the CDR3, is GAGVSQSPRYKVTKRGQDVALRCDPISGHVSLYWYRQALGQGPEFLTYFNYEAQQDKSGLPNDRFSAERPEGSISTLTIQRTEQRDSAMYRCASSLFPNSVPDTQYFGPGTRLTVL.

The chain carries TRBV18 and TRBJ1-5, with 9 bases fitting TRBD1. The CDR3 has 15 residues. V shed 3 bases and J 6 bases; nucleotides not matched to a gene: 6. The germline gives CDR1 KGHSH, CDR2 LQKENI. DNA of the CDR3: TGTGCCAGCTCACCGACAGGGGGTGAGGGTCAGCCCCAGCATTTT. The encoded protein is CASSPTGGEGQPQHF.

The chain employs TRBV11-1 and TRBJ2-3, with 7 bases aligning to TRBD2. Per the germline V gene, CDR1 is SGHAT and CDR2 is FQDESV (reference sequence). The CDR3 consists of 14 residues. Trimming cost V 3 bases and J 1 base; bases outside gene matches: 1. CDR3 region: CASSFAGGTDTQYF. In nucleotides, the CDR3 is TGTGCCAGCAGCTTCGCGGGGGGCACAGATACGCAGTATTTT.

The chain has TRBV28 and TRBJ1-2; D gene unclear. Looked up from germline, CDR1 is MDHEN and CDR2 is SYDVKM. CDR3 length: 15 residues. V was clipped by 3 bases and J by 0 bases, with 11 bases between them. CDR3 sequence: CASSFKAGANYGYTF. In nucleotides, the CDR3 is TGTGCCAGCAGTTTTAAGGCAGGAGCTAACTATGGCTACACCTTC.

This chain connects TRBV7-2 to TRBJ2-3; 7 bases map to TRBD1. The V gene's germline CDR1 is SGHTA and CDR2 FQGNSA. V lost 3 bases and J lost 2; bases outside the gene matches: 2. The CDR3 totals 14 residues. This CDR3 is CASSLGQSTDTQYF. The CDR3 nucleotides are TGTGCCAGCAGCTTGGGACAGTCCACAGATACGCAGTATTTT.

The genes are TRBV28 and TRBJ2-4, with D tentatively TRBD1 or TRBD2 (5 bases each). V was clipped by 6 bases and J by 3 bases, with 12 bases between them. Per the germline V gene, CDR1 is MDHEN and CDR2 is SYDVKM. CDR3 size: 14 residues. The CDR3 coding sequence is TGTGCCAGCAGGCTAGGGACGGACAAAAACATTCAGTACTTC. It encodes CASRLGTDKNIQYF.

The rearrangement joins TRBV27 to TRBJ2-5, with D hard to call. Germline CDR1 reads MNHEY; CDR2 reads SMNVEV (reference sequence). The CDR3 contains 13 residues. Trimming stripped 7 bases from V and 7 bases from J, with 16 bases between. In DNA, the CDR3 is TGTGCCAGCACCAGCATGTGGCCGGGGACCCAGTACTTC. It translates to CASTSMWPGTQYF.

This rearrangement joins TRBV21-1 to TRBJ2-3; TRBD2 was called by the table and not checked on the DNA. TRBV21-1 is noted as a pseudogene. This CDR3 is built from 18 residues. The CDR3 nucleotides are TGTGCCAGCAGCAAAGTGATCATCGGGGGGCCGAGCACAGATACGCAGTATTTT. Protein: CASSKVIIGGPSTDTQYF.

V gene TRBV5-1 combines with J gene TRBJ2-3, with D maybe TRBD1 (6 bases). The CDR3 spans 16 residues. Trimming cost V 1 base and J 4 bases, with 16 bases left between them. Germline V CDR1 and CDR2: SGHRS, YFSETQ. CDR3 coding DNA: TGCGCCAGCAGCTTGAGAGACAGGATACCCGCAGATACGCAGTATTTT. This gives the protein CASSLRDRIPADTQYF. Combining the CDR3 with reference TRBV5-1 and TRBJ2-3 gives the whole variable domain KAGVTQTPRYLIKTRGQQVTLSCSPISGHRSVSWYQQTPGQGLQFLFEYFSETQRNKGNFPGRFSGRQFSNSRSEMNVSTLELGDSALYLCASSLRDRIPADTQYFGPGTRLTVL.

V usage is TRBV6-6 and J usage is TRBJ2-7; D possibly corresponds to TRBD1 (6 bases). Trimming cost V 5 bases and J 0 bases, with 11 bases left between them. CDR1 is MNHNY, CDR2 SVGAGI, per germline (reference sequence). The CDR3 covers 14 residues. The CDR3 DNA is TGTGCCAGCAGTCCAACAGGGAGCTCCTACGAGCAGTACTTC. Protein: CASSPTGSSYEQYF.

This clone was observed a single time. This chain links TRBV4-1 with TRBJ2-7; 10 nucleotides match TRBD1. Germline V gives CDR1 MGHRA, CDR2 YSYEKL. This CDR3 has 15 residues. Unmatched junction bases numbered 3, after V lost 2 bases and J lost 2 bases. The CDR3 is CASSQRTGGPYEQYF. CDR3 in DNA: TGCGCCAGCAGCCAACGGACAGGGGGGCCCTACGAGCAGTACTTC.

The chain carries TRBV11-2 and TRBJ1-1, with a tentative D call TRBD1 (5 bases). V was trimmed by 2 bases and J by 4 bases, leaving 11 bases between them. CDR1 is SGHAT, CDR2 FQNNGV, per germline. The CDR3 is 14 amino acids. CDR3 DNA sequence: TGTGCCAGCAGCTTAATAGGAAGGGGCACTGAAGCTTTCTTT. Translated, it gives CASSLIGRGTEAFF.

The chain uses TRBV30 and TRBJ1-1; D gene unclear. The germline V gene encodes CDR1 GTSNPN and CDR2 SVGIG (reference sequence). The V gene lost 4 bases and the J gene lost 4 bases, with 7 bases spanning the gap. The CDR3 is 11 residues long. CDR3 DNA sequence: TGTGCCTGGATAGGGCGCACTGAAGCTTTCTTT. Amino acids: CAWIGRTEAFF.

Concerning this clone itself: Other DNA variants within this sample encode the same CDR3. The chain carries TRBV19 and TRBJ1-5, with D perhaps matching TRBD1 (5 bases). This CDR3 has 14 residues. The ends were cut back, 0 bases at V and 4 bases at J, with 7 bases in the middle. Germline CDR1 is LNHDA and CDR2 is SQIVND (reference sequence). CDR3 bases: TGTGCCAGTAGTATAGACAGGGTAAATCAGCCCCAGCATTTT. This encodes CASSIDRVNQPQHF.